This entry features one T cell receptor (beta chain) sequence. This sample is drawn from a study of T cell repertoires in cytomegalovirus infection. TCRdb used MiXCR to reprocess the reads, holding one entry per CDR3 protein. The table lists 680,000 or so distinct CDR3 sequences, about a third of them singletons, with under 3% in the top ten. V trimming: 8 bases; J trimming: 5 bases; junction bases outside the gene matches: 3. The CDR3 sequence is 14 residues long. Germline V CDR1 and CDR2: ENHRY, SYGVKD. The specimen was PBMCs. The chain links TRBV10-3 to TRBJ2-1, with 13 positions matching TRBD2. This sequence originates from a human donor in good health (CMV status not recorded). Some clones in this sample may be carry-over from other donors' samples. The chain's CDR3 is CAIGGLAGNNEQFF. The CDR3 bases are TGTGCCATCGGGGGACTAGCGGGAAACAATGAGCAGTTCTTC.